Below, 3 T cell receptor beta chains from the same sample are listed, as sequenced in a study of prognosis after radiotherapy for stage I lung cancer. Two-round multiplex PCR amplified TCR beta CDR3 from genomic DNA. Individual primers that were specific to each TRBV and TRBJ gene served in first-round PCR. TCRdb itself ran the multiplex PCR reads through MiXCR, one entry per CDR3 protein. The top ten clones hold 25% to 30% of a sample with roughly 38,000 distinct CDR3 sequences, roughly a quarter of them seen once. Sequencing used PBMCs, obtained before or after stereotactic body radiation therapy (not recorded which). The receptors stem from a donor over 45 with non-small cell lung cancer.

This clonotype was counted a single time. The chain combines TRBV12-3 or TRBV12-4 with TRBJ1-6; a weak D match, TRBD1 (5 bases). The V gene lost 8 bases and the J gene lost 7 bases, with 15 bases spanning the gap. The CDR3 is made up of 14 amino acids. CDR3 protein: CASWTGTANSPLHF. For the CDR3, the DNA is TGTGCCAGCTGGACCGGGACGGCCAATTCACCCCTCCACTTT.

The sample holds many counts of this clonotype. This chain uses TRBV19 with TRBJ1-4; D is uncertain. Between the trimmed V and J ends, which lost 9 bases and 0 bases, there was a span of 14 bases. The CDR3 totals 15 residues. Looked up from germline, CDR1 is LNHDA and CDR2 is SQIVND (reference sequence). The CDR3 spells CASTVSSATNEKLFF. CDR3 bases: TGTGCCAGCACAGTCAGTTCGGCAACTAATGAAAAACTGTTTTTT.

Ten or more counts support this clonotype. The chain couples TRBV30 to TRBJ1-6; D gene ambiguous. CDR1 GTSNPN and CDR2 SVGIG come from the germline V gene (reference sequence). Trimming took off 0 bases at V and 8 bases at J, with 8 bases between the two ends. This CDR3 is 13 amino acids long. The chain's CDR3 is CAWSVGRDSPLHF. CDR3 bases: TGTGCCTGGAGTGTGGGCCGGGATTCACCCCTCCACTTT.